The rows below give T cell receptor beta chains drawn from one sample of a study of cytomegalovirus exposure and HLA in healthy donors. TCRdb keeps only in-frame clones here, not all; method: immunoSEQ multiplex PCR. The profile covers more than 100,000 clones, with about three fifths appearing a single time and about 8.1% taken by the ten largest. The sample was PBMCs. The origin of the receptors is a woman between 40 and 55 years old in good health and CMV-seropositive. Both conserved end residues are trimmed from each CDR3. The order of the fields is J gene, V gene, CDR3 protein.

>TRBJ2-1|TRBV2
ASSAAGTGIVNEQF
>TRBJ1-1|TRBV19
ASSSVFDTEAF
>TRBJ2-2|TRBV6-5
ASSLRGDTGELF
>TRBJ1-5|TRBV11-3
AGSLDLHQPQH
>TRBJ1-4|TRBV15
ATSRGPGKRTNEKLF
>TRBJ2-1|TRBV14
ASSQETSLSSYNEQF
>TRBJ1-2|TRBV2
ASSPKPYGYT
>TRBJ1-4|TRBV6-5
ASRSTGGEEKLF
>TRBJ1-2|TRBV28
ASSFVGQGVFFNYGYT
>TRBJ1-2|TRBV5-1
ASSLEGDSLRGYT
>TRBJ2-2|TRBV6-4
ASSDSATGELF
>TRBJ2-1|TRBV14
ASSQDPGQGAKAF
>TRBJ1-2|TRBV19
ASRPGQGDGGYGYT